This T cell receptor (beta chain) derives from a study of T-cell memory formation after mild COVID-19. Study-wide results and caveats: The CD4+ clones that contracted clustered mainly within CM and EM, and the CD8+ clones concentrated in EMRA.

This clonotype was observed a few times. Its antigen is still unknown. Germline CDR1 is DFQATT and CDR2 is SNEGSKA (reference sequence). V was clipped by 0 bases and J by 5 bases; unmatched bases: 7. CDR3 length equals 16 residues. TCR alpha and TCR beta cDNA libraries with sample barcodes and UMIs came from 5'RACE using constant-segment primers. TCRdb redid the calling of the 5' RACE reads with MiXCR, one entry per CDR3 protein. The repertoire holds hundreds of thousands of distinct CDR3 sequences, roughly 22% seen once, with 8.4% in the top ten. This TCR came from an adult woman who had mild COVID-19 (a few samples of this study predate the infection). Cell type and time point are not known. Sequencing used PBMCs or a T cell subset sorted from them (not recorded which). The rearrangement joins TRBV20-1 to TRBJ1-6, with 7 positions matching TRBD1. CDR3 nucleotides: TGCAGTGCTAGAGATCGCTGGGGGACAGATAATTCACCCCTCCACTTT. Translating gives CSARDRWGTDNSPLHF.